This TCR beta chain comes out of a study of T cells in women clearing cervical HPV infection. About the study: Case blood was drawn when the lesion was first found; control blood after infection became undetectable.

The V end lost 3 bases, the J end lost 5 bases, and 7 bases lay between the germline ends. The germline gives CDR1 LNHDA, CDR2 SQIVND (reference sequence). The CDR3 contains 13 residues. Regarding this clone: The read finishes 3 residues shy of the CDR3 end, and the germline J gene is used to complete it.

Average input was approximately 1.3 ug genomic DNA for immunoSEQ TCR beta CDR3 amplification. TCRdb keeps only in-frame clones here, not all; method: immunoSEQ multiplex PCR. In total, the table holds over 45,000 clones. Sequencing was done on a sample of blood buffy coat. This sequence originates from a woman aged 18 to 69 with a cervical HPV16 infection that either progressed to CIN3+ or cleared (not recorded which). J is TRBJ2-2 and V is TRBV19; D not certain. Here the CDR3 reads CASSIRRTGELFF. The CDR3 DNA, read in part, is TGTGCCAGTAGTATCCGTCGGACCGGGGAG.